These T cell receptor beta chains were read from a single sample in a study of blood T cell repertoires in COVID-19. The repertoire was sequenced with immunoSEQ multiplex PCR; TCRdb's copy has only in-frame clones and lacks some. The sample shows some 200,000 clones, more than 80% of them seen only once. Sequenced: peripheral blood. These TCRs come from a woman aged 25 to 39 with COVID-19, enrolled during active disease. Both conserved end residues are trimmed from each CDR3. Fields, in order: V gene, D gene, CDR3 length, CDR3 protein. A D gene is named only where the DNA matches it firmly.

TRBV12-3/TRBV12-4,-,9,ASSSGEKLF
TRBV11-2,TRBD1,12,ASSAGTGAYEQY
TRBV5-6,TRBD2,17,ASSKGFASGVHGRDTQY
TRBV30,TRBD2,13,AWSVPSGGVNEQF
TRBV7-9,-,12,ASSLKGSENTIY
TRBV18,TRBD1,15,ASSPRGDRGRDGKLF
TRBV3-1/TRBV3-2,TRBD2,14,ATAGGPSSGANVLT
TRBV5-6,-,13,ASSYTGRPGNTIY
TRBV5-1,-,11,ASSLGTDDGYT
TRBV6-2/TRBV6-3,TRBD2,13,ASSPGTSGYNEQF
TRBV5-1,-,12,ASSFGLPGETQY
TRBV6-8,TRBD1,11,ASNPDRGSGYT
TRBV3-1/TRBV3-2,-,11,ASSQGPGTEAF
TRBV3-1/TRBV3-2,-,11,ASSQARDTEAF
TRBV7-9,TRBD1,11,ASSPNRGPEQF
TRBV7-9,TRBD1,17,ASSTSRTGLLGDTGELF
TRBV7-2,TRBD2,13,ASSGTSGLPYEQY
TRBV9,TRBD1,14,ASSVGGGGGNSPLH
TRBV19,-,13,ASSIPRSSYNEQF
TRBV10-3,-,11,AISYENTDTQY